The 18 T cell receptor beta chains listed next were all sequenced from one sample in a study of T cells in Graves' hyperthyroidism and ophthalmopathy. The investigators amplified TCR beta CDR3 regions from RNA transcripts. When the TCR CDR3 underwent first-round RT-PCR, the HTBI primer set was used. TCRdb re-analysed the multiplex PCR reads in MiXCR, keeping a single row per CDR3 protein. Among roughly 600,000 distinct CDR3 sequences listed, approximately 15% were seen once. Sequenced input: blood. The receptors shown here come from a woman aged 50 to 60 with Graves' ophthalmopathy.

The CDR3 bases are TGTGCCAGCAGCAGTGGGGCTTTCTTT. As protein: CASSSGAFF. The chain joins TRBV6-2 or TRBV6-3 to TRBJ1-1; unclear D gene. CDR3 size: 9 residues. The V gene's germline CDR1 is MNHEY and CDR2 SVGEGT. V was trimmed by 6 bases and J by 11 bases, leaving 7 bases between them.

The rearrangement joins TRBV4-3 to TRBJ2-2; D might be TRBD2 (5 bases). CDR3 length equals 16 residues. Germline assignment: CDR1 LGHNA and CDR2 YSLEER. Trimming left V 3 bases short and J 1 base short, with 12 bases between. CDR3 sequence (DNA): TGCGCCAGCAGCCAGCTTGGACGGGGGAACACCGGGGAGCTGTTTTTT. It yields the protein CASSQLGRGNTGELFF.

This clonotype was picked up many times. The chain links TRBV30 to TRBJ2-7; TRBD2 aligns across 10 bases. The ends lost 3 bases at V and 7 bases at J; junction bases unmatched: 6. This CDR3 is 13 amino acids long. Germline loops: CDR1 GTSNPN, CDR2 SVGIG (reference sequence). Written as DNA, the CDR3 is TGTGCCTGGAGACTAGCGGGAACTCGTGAGCAGTACTTC. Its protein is CAWRLAGTREQYF.

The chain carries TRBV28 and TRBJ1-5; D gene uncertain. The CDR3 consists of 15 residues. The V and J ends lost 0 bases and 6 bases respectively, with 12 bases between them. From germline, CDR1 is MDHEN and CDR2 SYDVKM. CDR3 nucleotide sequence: TGTGCCAGCAGTTTATGGGCAGGTGGCGGTCAGCCCCAGCATTTT. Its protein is CASSLWAGGGQPQHF.

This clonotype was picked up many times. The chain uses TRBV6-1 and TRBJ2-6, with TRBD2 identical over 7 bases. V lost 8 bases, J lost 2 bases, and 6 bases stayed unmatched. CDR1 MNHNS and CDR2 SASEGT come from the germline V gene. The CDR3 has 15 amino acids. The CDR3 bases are TGTGCCAGCGGCGGGGGAGTGGCTGGGGCCAACGTCCTGACTTTC. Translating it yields CASGGGVAGANVLTF.

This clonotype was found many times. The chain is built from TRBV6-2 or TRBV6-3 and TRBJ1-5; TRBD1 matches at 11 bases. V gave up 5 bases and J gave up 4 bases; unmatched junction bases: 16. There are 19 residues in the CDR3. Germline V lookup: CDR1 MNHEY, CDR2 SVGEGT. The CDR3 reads CASSRAGTGGRYGNQPQHF. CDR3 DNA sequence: TGTGCCAGCAGTCGGGCCGGGACAGGGGGACGTTATGGTAATCAGCCCCAGCATTTT.

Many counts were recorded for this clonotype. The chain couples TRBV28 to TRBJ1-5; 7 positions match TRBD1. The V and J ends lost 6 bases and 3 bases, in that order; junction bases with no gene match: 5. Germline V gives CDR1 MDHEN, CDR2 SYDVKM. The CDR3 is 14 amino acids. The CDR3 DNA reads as TGTGCCAGCAGCAACAGGGGCCTCAATCAGCCCCAGCATTTT. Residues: CASSNRGLNQPQHF.

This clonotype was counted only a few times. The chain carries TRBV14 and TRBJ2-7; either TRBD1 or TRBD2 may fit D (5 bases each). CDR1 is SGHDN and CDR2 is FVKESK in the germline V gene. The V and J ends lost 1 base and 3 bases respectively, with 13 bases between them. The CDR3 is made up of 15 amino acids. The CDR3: CASSQGAGSHYEQYF. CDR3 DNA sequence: TGTGCCAGCAGCCAAGGTGCAGGGAGTCACTACGAGCAGTACTTC.

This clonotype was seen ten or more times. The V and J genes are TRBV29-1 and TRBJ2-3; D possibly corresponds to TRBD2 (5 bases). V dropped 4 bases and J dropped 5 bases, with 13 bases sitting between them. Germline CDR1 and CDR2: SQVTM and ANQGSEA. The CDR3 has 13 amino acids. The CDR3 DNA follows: TGCAGCGTTGGCCGCGGACGGGGAGATACGCAGTATTTT. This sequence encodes CSVGRGRGDTQYF.

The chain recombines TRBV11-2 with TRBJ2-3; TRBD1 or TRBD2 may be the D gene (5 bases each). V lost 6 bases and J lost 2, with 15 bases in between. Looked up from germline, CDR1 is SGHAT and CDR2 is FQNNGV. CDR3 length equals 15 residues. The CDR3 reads CASSDWDLVTDTQYF. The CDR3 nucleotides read TGTGCCAGCAGTGATTGGGACCTTGTCACAGATACGCAGTATTTT.

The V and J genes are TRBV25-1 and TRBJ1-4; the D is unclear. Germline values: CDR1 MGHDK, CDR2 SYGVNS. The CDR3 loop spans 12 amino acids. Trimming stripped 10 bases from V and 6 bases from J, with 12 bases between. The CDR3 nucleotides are TGTGCCACCTCAGGTTGGGATGAAAAACTGTTTTTT. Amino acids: CATSGWDEKLFF.

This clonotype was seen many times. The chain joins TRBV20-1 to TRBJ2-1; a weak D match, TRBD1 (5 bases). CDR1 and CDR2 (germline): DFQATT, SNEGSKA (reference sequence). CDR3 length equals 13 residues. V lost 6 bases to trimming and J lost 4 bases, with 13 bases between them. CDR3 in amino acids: CSARQRGYNEQFF. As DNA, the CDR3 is TGCAGTGCGAGACAAAGGGGTTACAATGAGCAGTTCTTC.

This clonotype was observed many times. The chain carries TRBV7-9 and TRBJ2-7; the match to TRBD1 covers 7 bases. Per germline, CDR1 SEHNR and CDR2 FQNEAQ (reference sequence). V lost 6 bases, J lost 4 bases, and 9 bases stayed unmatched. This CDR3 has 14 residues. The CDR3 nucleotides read TGTGCCAGCAGTTCGAGGACAGGCCGATACGAGCAGTACTTC. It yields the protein CASSSRTGRYEQYF.

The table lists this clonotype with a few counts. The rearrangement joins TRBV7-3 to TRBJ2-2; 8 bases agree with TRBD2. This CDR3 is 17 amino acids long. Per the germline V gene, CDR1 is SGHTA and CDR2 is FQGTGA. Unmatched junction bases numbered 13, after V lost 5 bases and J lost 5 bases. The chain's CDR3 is CASSPNPSGSSTGELFF. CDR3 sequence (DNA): TGTGCCAGCAGCCCAAACCCGAGCGGGAGCTCGACCGGGGAGCTGTTTTTT.

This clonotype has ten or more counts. The CDR3 region is CASLSGRTYNEQFF. CDR3 in DNA: TGTGCCAGCTTAAGCGGGAGAACCTACAATGAGCAGTTCTTC. The rearrangement links TRBV7-9 to TRBJ2-1; TRBD2 matches 8 bases. V trimming: 8 bases; J trimming: 2 bases; junction bases outside the gene matches: 5. The CDR3 extends over 14 amino acids. Germline lookup yields CDR1 SEHNR and CDR2 FQNEAQ (reference sequence).

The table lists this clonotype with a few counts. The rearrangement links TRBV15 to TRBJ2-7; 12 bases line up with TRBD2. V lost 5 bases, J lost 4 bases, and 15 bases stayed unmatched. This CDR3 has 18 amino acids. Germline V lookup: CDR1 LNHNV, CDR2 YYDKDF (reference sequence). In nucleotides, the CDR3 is TGTGCCACCAGCGGAAGCATGCTACTAGCGGGAGGAAATTACGAGCAGTACTTC. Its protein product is CATSGSMLLAGGNYEQYF.

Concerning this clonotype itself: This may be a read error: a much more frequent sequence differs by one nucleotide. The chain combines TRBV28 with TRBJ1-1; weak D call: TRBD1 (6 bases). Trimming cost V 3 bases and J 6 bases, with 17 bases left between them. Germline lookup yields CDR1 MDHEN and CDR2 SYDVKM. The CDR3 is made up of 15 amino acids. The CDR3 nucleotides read TGTGCCAGCAGTTTGGGAGGGGGGTCGAGCGCTGAAGCTTTCTTT. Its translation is CASSLGGGSSAEAFF.

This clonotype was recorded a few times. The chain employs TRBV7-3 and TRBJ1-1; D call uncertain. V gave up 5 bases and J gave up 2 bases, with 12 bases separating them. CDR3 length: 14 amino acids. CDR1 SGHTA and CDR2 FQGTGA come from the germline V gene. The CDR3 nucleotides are TGTGCCAGCAGCCCCACTAAGGAAAACACTGAAGCTTTCTTT. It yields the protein CASSPTKENTEAFF.